This record looks at one T cell receptor beta chain sequence and its context. The entry originates in a study of blood T cell repertoires in COVID-19. The overall study: Collection of acute and convalescent COVID-19 samples took place in the United States, Italy and Spain. PBMCs, B-cell-depleted T cells, or T cells were the source of the cDNA or gDNA that made up the material.

V gave up 5 bases and J gave up 4 bases; unmatched junction bases: 5. The CDR3 runs to 16 residues. CDR1 and CDR2 (germline): SGHNT, YENEEA. Some clones are missing from TCRdb's copy, which holds only in-frame ones; the method was immunoSEQ multiplex PCR. The sample lists roughly 480,000 clones, approximately 92% occurring once. The chain employs TRBV11-3 and TRBJ2-5; TRBD2 matches 15 bases. The receptor's source is a man younger than 35 with COVID-19, enrolled during active disease. Sequenced: peripheral blood. The CDR3 DNA reads TGTGCCAGCAGCCCAGAGGGACTAGCGGGAGGAGAGACCCAGTACTTC. This encodes CASSPEGLAGGETQYF.